Sequencing of this T cell receptor beta chain was carried out in a study of beta chain features in type 1 diabetes. General study results and limits: The study found fewer insertions and more deletions at VDJ junctions in type 1 diabetes patients. Patients' naive, central memory and regulatory TCRB repertoires appeared more alike than those of healthy donors. When Type 1 diabetes patients were examined, their TCRB CDR3s proved moderately but significantly shorter in all four CD4+ subsets.

CDR3 size: 12 residues. CDR1 and CDR2 from the germline V gene are SGHTA and FQGNSA. Deletions cut 1 base from V and 12 bases from J, with 10 bases between. This clone was observed a few times. Its target is not known. Every isolated RNA sample was fully reverse transcribed, so sequencing captured expressed TCRB transcripts. Profiled with immunoSEQ multiplex PCR; TCRdb holds only in-frame clones, not every one. This sample has approximately 730,000 clones; around 15% occur once, and the top ten carry 0.02% to 0.025%. A heparinised blood draw that averaged around 0.12 L was obtained once from each donor. Over 95% purity was reached by all sorted populations.

This TCR came from a man in his late teens or twenties with type 1 diabetes. Material: naive CD4+ T cells from blood. The V gene is TRBV7-2, the J gene TRBJ2-1, with D perhaps matching TRBD2 (5 bases). The CDR3 spells CASSLVGSGQFF. The CDR3 DNA follows: TGTGCCAGCAGCTTAGTAGGGAGCGGGCAGTTCTTC.